This note documents a single TCR beta chain sequence. This record belongs to a study of blood T cell repertoires in COVID-19. The ends were cut back, 1 base at V and 5 bases at J, with 14 bases in the middle. Germline CDR1 SGHVS, CDR2 FQNEAQ. The CDR3 contains 15 residues. Here immunoSEQ multiplex PCR was the method, and the copy in TCRdb shows in-frame clones only, minus some. Of approximately 66,000 clones detected, approximately 89% appear once; the ten largest clones hold over 6.5%. Material: peripheral blood. V usage is TRBV7-8 and J usage is TRBJ2-5; D is undetermined. The TCR originated in a man aged 60 to 69 with acute or convalescent COVID-19. CDR3 loop: CASSLGSTRRETQYF. CDR3 sequence (DNA): TGTGCCAGCAGCTTAGGTTCGACTCGCCGGGAGACCCAGTACTTC.